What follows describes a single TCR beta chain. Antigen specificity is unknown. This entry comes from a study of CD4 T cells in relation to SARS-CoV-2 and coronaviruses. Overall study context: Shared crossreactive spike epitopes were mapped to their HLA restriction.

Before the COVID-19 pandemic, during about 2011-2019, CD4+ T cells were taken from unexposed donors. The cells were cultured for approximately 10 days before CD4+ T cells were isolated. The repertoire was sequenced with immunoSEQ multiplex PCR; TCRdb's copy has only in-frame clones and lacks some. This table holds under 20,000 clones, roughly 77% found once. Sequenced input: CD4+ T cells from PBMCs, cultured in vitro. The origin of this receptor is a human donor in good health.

The CDR3 here is CASSLGVDRATTYGYTF. The CDR3, as DNA: TGCGCCAGCAGCTTGGGGGTCGACAGGGCGACAACCTATGGCTACACCTTC. The chain couples TRBV5-1 to TRBJ1-2; 7 bases match TRBD1. The CDR3 is made up of 17 amino acids. Trimming at V came to 0 bases and at J to 4 bases, leaving 12 bases not matched to a gene. Germline V lookup: CDR1 SGHRS, CDR2 YFSETQ. The full variable domain, its missing parts supplied by reference TRBV5-1 and TRBJ1-2, is KAGVTQTPRYLIKTRGQQVTLSCSPISGHRSVSWYQQTPGQGLQFLFEYFSETQRNKGNFPGRFSGRQFSNSRSEMNVSTLELGDSALYLCASSLGVDRATTYGYTFGSGTRLTVV.